These 18 T cell receptor beta chains were all obtained from the same sample, sequenced in a study of tumor T cells in aggressive B-cell lymphoma. Libraries were prepared by immunoSEQ multiplex PCR; TCRdb keeps only in-frame clonotypes and omits some of them. The sample records 1,700 or so clones, 90% to 95% being singletons. The sample was tumor tissue. These receptors were obtained from an adult with diffuse large B cell lymphoma. Some clones in this sample may be carry-over from other donors' samples.

The chain carries TRBV27 and TRBJ1-6, with D maybe TRBD1 (6 bases). V was clipped by 4 bases and J by 10 bases, with 17 bases between them. The V gene's germline CDR1 is MNHEY and CDR2 SMNVEV (reference sequence). The CDR3 consists of 15 residues. The CDR3: CASSSPDPGVSPLHF. The CDR3 DNA is TGTGCCAGCAGTTCGCCCGACCCAGGGGTATCACCCCTCCACTTT.

V gene TRBV2 combines with J gene TRBJ2-1; 13 nucleotides match TRBD2. CDR1 is SNHLY, CDR2 FYNNEI, per germline. V trimming: 7 bases; J trimming: 6 bases; junction bases outside the gene matches: 6. The CDR3 consists of 15 residues. CDR3: CASTKLAGGINEQFF. The CDR3 coding sequence is TGTGCCAGCACTAAACTAGCGGGGGGGATCAATGAGCAGTTCTTC.

This sequence joins TRBV28 and TRBJ1-5, with a possible D match to TRBD1 (5 bases). V lost 3 bases and J 2 bases, leaving 8 bases between the germline ends. Germline-derived CDR1 and CDR2 are MDHEN and SYDVKM. The CDR3 loop spans 14 amino acids. CDR3 in amino acids: CASSFTGGNQPQHF. DNA for the CDR3: TGTGCCAGCAGTTTCACAGGAGGCAATCAGCCCCAGCATTTT.

This clone has a single count. The chain recombines TRBV19 with TRBJ2-7; 8 bases are a match to TRBD1. Germline V gives CDR1 LNHDA, CDR2 SQIVND (reference sequence). The V segment lost 4 bases and the J segment 0 bases; nucleotides outside the gene matches: 2. The CDR3 extends over 14 amino acids. The CDR3 here is CASSRTGSSYEQYF. CDR3 DNA sequence: TGTGCCAGTAGTAGGACAGGGAGCTCCTACGAGCAGTACTTC.

Regarding this clone: Germline and junction disagree at one end, which may indicate a read error. The chain couples TRBV5-1 to TRBJ1-2; 10 bases are a match to TRBD1. Germline CDR1 reads SGHRS; CDR2 reads YFSETQ. The CDR3 covers 14 residues. Here the CDR3 reads CASSGGTGVYGYTF. The CDR3 region has the DNA TGCGCTAGCAGCGGAGGGACAGGGGTCTATGGCTACACCTTC.

This chain joins TRBV27 and TRBJ1-2, with 8 bases that match TRBD1. The V segment lost 4 bases and the J segment 1 base; nucleotides outside the gene matches: 5. Germline assignment: CDR1 MNHEY and CDR2 SMNVEV (reference sequence). The CDR3 sequence is 15 residues long. The CDR3 DNA follows: TGTGCCAGCAGTTATTCGGACAGGGTTAACTATGGCTACACCTTC. The encoded protein is CASSYSDRVNYGYTF.

The rearrangement uses TRBV5-4 and TRBJ2-1; D possibly corresponds to TRBD1 (6 bases). Germline V gives CDR1 SGHNT, CDR2 YYREEE (reference sequence). The ends were cut back, 6 bases at V and 8 bases at J, with 15 bases in the middle. The CDR3 is 13 residues long. DNA for the CDR3: TGTGCCAGCATCCGTACAGGGAGCGATGAGCAGTTCTTC. Its translation: CASIRTGSDEQFF. Full variable domain (rest looked up from reference TRBV5-4 and TRBJ2-1): ETGVTQSPTHLIKTRGQQVTLRCSSQSGHNTVSWYQQALGQGPQFIFQYYREEENGRGNFPPRFSGLQFPNYSSELNVNALELDDSALYLCASIRTGSDEQFFGPGTRLTVL.

The chain uses TRBV27 and TRBJ1-2; possibly TRBD1 for D (5 bases). This CDR3 is 13 amino acids long. Germline V lookup: CDR1 MNHEY, CDR2 SMNVEV (reference sequence). Trimming stripped 5 bases from V and 3 bases from J, with 10 bases between. Here the CDR3 reads CASSPQGYYGYTF. CDR3 sequence (DNA): TGTGCCAGCAGTCCTCAGGGATACTATGGCTACACCTTC.

This rearrangement joins TRBV30 to TRBJ1-2, with TRBD1 as a possible D gene (5 bases). The germline CDR1 and CDR2 sequences are GTSNPN and SVGIG (reference sequence). This CDR3 contains 12 residues. Trimming left V 3 bases short and J 4 bases short, with 9 bases between. The CDR3: CAWSPQGYGYTF. DNA for the CDR3: TGTGCCTGGAGCCCCCAGGGCTATGGCTACACCTTC.

This chain connects TRBV9 to TRBJ2-2; TRBD2 agrees at 14 bases. The CDR3 is made up of 16 amino acids. CDR1 is SGDLS, CDR2 YYNGEE, per germline. After removal of 4 bases from V and 6 bases from J, the junction contained 5 bases not matched to a gene. Here the CDR3 DNA reads TGTGCCAGCAGCCCCCCGACTAGCGGGAGGGCCGGGGAGCTGTTTTTT. It codes for CASSPPTSGRAGELFF.

Regarding this clone: An end of the junction does not agree with germline; a read error may underlie this. This chain links TRBV10-3 with TRBJ2-6, with D tentatively TRBD1 or TRBD2 (5 bases each). CDR1 ENHRY and CDR2 SYGVKD come from the germline V gene. CDR3 length equals 17 residues. CDR3 protein: CAITEGRGTSGANVLTF. CDR3 bases: TGTGCCATCACTGAGGGAAGGGGAACCTCTGGGGCCAACGTCCTGACTTTC.

This clone came up once. The DNA of the CDR3 is TGTGCCAGCAGCGTGCAGGGAAACACTGAAGCTTTCTTT. This sequence encodes CASSVQGNTEAFF. The chain combines TRBV11-3 with TRBJ1-1, with TRBD1 as a possible D gene (5 bases). Germline loops: CDR1 SGHNT, CDR2 YENEEA. V lost 5 bases, J lost 2 bases, and 9 bases lay in between. The CDR3 has 13 residues.

The chain is built from TRBV14 and TRBJ2-3; 8 nucleotides align to TRBD1. The J segment lost 0 bases and the V segment lost 4 bases, leaving 3 bases of the junction unmatched. This CDR3 contains 15 residues. The germline gives CDR1 SGHDN, CDR2 FVKESK. The CDR3 is CASSLGQGSTDTQYF. DNA of the CDR3: TGTGCCAGCAGCCTCGGACAGGGAAGCACAGATACGCAGTATTTT.

CDR3: CASSGRDRGNSYEQYF. The DNA of the CDR3 is TGTGCCAGCAGTGGTAGGGACAGGGGGAATTCCTACGAGCAGTACTTC. The chain uses TRBV2 and TRBJ2-7, with 11 bases that match TRBD1. The CDR3 totals 16 residues. V was pared by 4 bases and J by 1 base, with 6 bases of the junction left unmatched. From germline, CDR1 is SNHLY and CDR2 FYNNEI.

This chain joins TRBV4-2 and TRBJ2-5; 9 bases line up with TRBD2. The CDR3 has 15 amino acids. CDR1 is LGHNA, CDR2 YNFKEQ, per germline. V shed 1 base and J 4 bases; nucleotides not matched to a gene: 4. The CDR3 here is CASSQVRGGVETQYF. The CDR3, as DNA: TGTGCCAGCAGCCAAGTTCGCGGGGGGGTAGAGACCCAGTACTTC.

The V gene is TRBV5-1, the J gene TRBJ2-5; tentative D call: TRBD2 (5 bases). The germline V gene encodes CDR1 SGHRS and CDR2 YFSETQ. The CDR3 has 14 amino acids. V was cut by 6 bases and J by 0 bases, with 12 bases left in between. The CDR3 nucleotides are TGCGCCAGCACGCGAGCGGATTACCAAGAGACCCAGTACTTC. Translation gives CASTRADYQETQYF.

The V call is TRBV27, the J call TRBJ2-2; 12 bases align to TRBD2. Per the germline V gene, CDR1 is MNHEY and CDR2 is SMNVEV (reference sequence). With 6 bases clipped from V and 5 bases from J, the junction kept 7 bases outside the gene matches. CDR3 length equals 16 residues. This CDR3 reads CASRPTSGGPTGELFF. DNA of the CDR3: TGTGCCAGCAGGCCAACTAGCGGGGGGCCGACCGGGGAGCTGTTTTTT.

Only one count was recorded for this clone. Other nucleotide sequences in the sample specify the same CDR3. The rearrangement joins TRBV4-1 to TRBJ2-7, with TRBD1 matching over 8 bases. The V segment lost 4 bases and the J segment 9 bases; nucleotides outside the gene matches: 8. This CDR3 is built from 13 residues. Germline V gene data show CDR1 as MGHRA and CDR2 as YSYEKL. CDR3 sequence (DNA): TGCGCCAGCAGCCTCGGACAGGGAATGGGGCAGTACTTC. Translating gives CASSLGQGMGQYF.